This T cell receptor beta chain came from a study of cytomegalovirus exposure and HLA in healthy donors. Germline V gene data show CDR1 as MNHNS and CDR2 as SASEGT. There are 15 residues in the CDR3. The PCR had 60 Vbeta and 13 Jbeta primers. Sequencing was performed with immunoSEQ multiplex PCR; in TCRdb, only in-frame clones are kept and a portion is missing. The sample has about 98,000 clones; 65% to 80% are singletons. With regard to this clone: The junction departs from germline at one end; a sequencing error may be responsible.

The sequencing sample was made of PBMCs. This sequence originates from a man aged 55 to 69 in good health and CMV-seropositive. The gene calls are TRBV6-1 and TRBJ2-5, with a possible D match to TRBD2 (7 bases). The CDR3 DNA reads as TGTGCCAGCTGTGAAGGGGGGAGGGGACAAGAGACCCAGTACTTC. The encoded protein is CASCEGGRGQETQYF.